This T cell receptor (beta chain) was recorded in a study of blood T cells in healthy people across ages. A J-beta primer mix and a sample-barcoded 5' primer were used in a second PCR of roughly 6 to 11 cycles. All cDNA molecules were each tagged by a template-switch adaptor with 12 random nucleotides. TCRdb ran MiXCR on the 5' RACE reads and lists one entry per CDR3 protein. Here the sample spans around 1,100,000 distinct CDR3 sequences, around two fifths being singletons. The germline V gene encodes CDR1 SGHTA and CDR2 FQGNSA. V was clipped by 1 base and J by 0 bases, with 10 bases between them. CDR3 length equals 16 residues. Study-wide results and limits: When one million T cells were used, diversity estimates were thought to be underestimates.

The authors isolated at least 7 million PBMCs per sample. Comments on this clonotype: Its antigen is as yet unknown.

The specimen was blood. This receptor was identified in a man younger than 35 in good health. The chain couples TRBV7-2 to TRBJ1-5; unclear D gene. The CDR3 sequence is CASSLGPIYSNQPQHF. In DNA, the CDR3 is TGTGCCAGCAGCTTAGGACCGATTTATAGCAATCAGCCCCAGCATTTT.